Listed here are 18 T cell receptor beta chains from one sample, sequenced in a study of post-analysis software for immune sequencing data. Study results and limitations: A few TRBV segments occurring more often in patients than controls included TRBV5-6, TRBV5-1 and TRBV20-1.

Unique molecular identifiers tagged the TCR beta cDNA libraries. TCRdb called the PCR reads again in MiXCR, with one record for every CDR3 protein. Among about 760,000 distinct CDR3 sequences listed, about 32% were seen once. These receptors' targets are unknown. Material for sequencing was blood. The receptors stem from a girl aged 5 to 17 with multiple sclerosis.

The chain employs TRBV10-1 and TRBJ2-5, with D perhaps TRBD1 (6 bases). The J call could be wrong; TRBJ2-7 is a better fit for the DNA end. CDR1 and CDR2 (germline): WNHNN, SYGVQD (reference sequence). The length of the CDR3 is 15 residues. For the CDR3, the DNA is TGCGCCAGCAGTGAGTCGACAGGACGCAGCTACGAGCAGTACTTC. As protein: CASSESTGRSYEQYF.

V and J are TRBV7-8 and TRBJ2-2, with no clear D. The germline gives CDR1 SGHVS, CDR2 FQNEAQ. The CDR3 covers 16 residues. Trimming removed 2 bases at V and 5 bases at J, with 15 bases between. The CDR3, as DNA: TGTGCCAGCAGCTTAACACGTTGGGGTTGGACCGGGGAGCTGTTTTTT. It codes for CASSLTRWGWTGELFF.

Ten or more counts support this clonotype. The CDR3 protein is CSVAGGDYNEQFF. CDR3 sequence (DNA): TGCAGCGTTGCTGGGGGGGATTACAATGAGCAGTTCTTC. The V call is TRBV29-1, the J call TRBJ2-1; 7 nucleotides match TRBD2. V was pared by 4 bases and J by 4 bases, with 4 bases of the junction left unmatched. This CDR3 is 13 amino acids long. Germline CDR1 SQVTM, CDR2 ANQGSEA.

This clonotype has a handful of counts. CDR3 in amino acids: CASTHSGTAIAYQETQYF. The CDR3 DNA follows: TGTGCCAGCACCCATTCCGGGACAGCGATCGCCTACCAAGAGACCCAGTACTTC. This chain connects TRBV12-3 or TRBV12-4 to TRBJ2-5; 7 nucleotides match TRBD1. This CDR3 comprises 18 residues. J gave up 0 bases and V 7 bases, and 17 bases lay outside the gene matches.

The rearrangement links TRBV6-5 to TRBJ2-1; TRBD2 matches at 12 bases. Germline V gives CDR1 MNHEY, CDR2 SVGAGI. V shed 5 bases and J 3 bases; nucleotides not matched to a gene: 5. The CDR3 is 16 residues long. For the CDR3, the DNA is TGTGCCAGCAGTCAACTAGCGGGGGGCCTCTACAATGAGCAGTTCTTC. Residues: CASSQLAGGLYNEQFF.

This clonotype appeared many times. CDR3 sequence reads: CASSGIGAGSNEQFF. CDR3 DNA: TGCGCCAGCAGCGGGATTGGGGCCGGAAGCAATGAGCAGTTCTTC. This chain uses TRBV5-1 with TRBJ2-1, with a possible D match to TRBD1 (5 bases). CDR1 is SGHRS, CDR2 YFSETQ, per germline. V lost 4 bases, J lost 6 bases, and 17 bases lay in between. This CDR3 is built from 15 residues.

There are a few counts of this clonotype. The rearrangement uses TRBV12-3 or TRBV12-4 and TRBJ2-5; possibly TRBD2 for D (6 bases). There are 14 residues in the CDR3. Trimming removed 6 bases from V and 13 bases from J, with 24 bases in between. CDR3 region: CASSPTLYGGLRYF. Here the CDR3 DNA reads TGTGCCAGCAGCCCCACACTCTACGGGGGACTGCGGTACTTC.

The genes are TRBV29-1 and TRBJ2-7; 9 bases line up with TRBD2. V lost 6 bases, J lost 1 base, and 10 bases stayed unmatched. Germline CDR1 reads SQVTM; CDR2 reads ANQGSEA. The CDR3 consists of 15 residues. The CDR3, as DNA: TGCAGCGTCGGGAGGGAGCTAGCGGGGTCCTACGAGCAGTACTTC. Protein product: CSVGRELAGSYEQYF.

V usage is TRBV7-9 and J usage is TRBJ2-1; D possibly corresponds to TRBD2 (7 bases). CDR1 is SEHNR and CDR2 is FQNEAQ in the germline V gene (reference sequence). CDR3 length: 15 amino acids. Trimming took 0 bases from V and 7 from J, leaving 13 bases between them. CDR3 sequence reads: CASSLAEGGENEQFF. The CDR3 nucleotides read TGTGCCAGCAGCTTAGCGGAGGGGGGGGAGAATGAGCAGTTCTTC.

This clonotype was observed a few times. The V gene is TRBV14, the J gene TRBJ2-3; the D is unclear. The germline CDR1 and CDR2 sequences are SGHDN and FVKESK. Trimming cost V 2 bases and J 0 bases, with 15 bases left between them. The CDR3 runs to 17 residues. This CDR3 reads CASSQIRANPSTDTQYF. CDR3 in DNA: TGTGCCAGCAGCCAAATTCGGGCCAATCCTAGCACAGATACGCAGTATTTT.

This clonotype was seen once. J is TRBJ2-1 and V is TRBV7-2; a weak D match, TRBD1 (6 bases). This CDR3 spans 14 amino acids. Trimming took off 1 base at V and 6 bases at J, with 10 bases between the two ends. Germline CDR1 is SGHTA and CDR2 is FQGNSA. DNA of the CDR3: TGTGCCAGCAGCTTAGTTGGGGGCCCCAATGAGCAGTTCTTC. Amino acids: CASSLVGGPNEQFF.

The chain is built from TRBV7-2 and TRBJ1-5; no clear D gene. V was trimmed by 1 base and J by 7 bases, leaving 14 bases between them. Per the germline V gene, CDR1 is SGHTA and CDR2 is FQGNSA. The CDR3 sequence is 15 residues long. The CDR3 DNA sequence: TGTGCCAGCAGCTTAGGTGCTGACCCGTGGCAGCCCCAGCATTTT. It codes for CASSLGADPWQPQHF.

This clonotype was seen many times. The rearrangement uses TRBV5-1 and TRBJ2-3; D tentatively reads TRBD1 or TRBD2 (5 bases each). Trimming left V 0 bases short and J 1 base short, with 18 bases between. Looked up from germline, CDR1 is SGHRS and CDR2 is YFSETQ. CDR3 size: 18 residues. In DNA form, the CDR3 reads TGCGCCAGCAGCTTGGCCCCAATAAGTGGGGGAGGCACAGATACGCAGTATTTT. Translation: CASSLAPISGGGTDTQYF.

This clonotype was counted at least ten times. The chain uses TRBV5-1 and TRBJ2-7; 15 bases are a match to TRBD2. CDR3 length: 14 amino acids. Germline lookup yields CDR1 SGHRS and CDR2 YFSETQ. V shed 4 bases, J shed 6 bases, and the junction held 2 bases outside the gene matches. The CDR3 loop reads CASSGGLAGGEQYF. The CDR3 bases are TGCGCCAGCAGCGGGGGACTAGCGGGAGGCGAGCAGTACTTC. Together with reference TRBV5-1 and TRBJ2-7, the CDR3 gives the full variable domain: KAGVTQTPRYLIKTRGQQVTLSCSPISGHRSVSWYQQTPGQGLQFLFEYFSETQRNKGNFPGRFSGRQFSNSRSEMNVSTLELGDSALYLCASSGGLAGGEQYFGPGTRLTVT.

Points on this clonotype: The conserved phenylalanine or tryptophan normally closing the CDR3 is absent here, so this likely arose from a read error. It is unclear where the CDR3 begins or ends on the DNA, so no DNA is shown, and the CDR3 is as TCRdb lists it. This chain joins TRBV20-1 and TRBJ1-2. CDR1 DFQATT and CDR2 SNEGSKA come from the germline V gene (reference sequence). The CDR3 length equals 14 residues, ends included. The chain's CDR3 is CSATTLDGLEGYTC.

This clonotype showed up many times. The junction departs from germline at one end; a sequencing error may be responsible. This sequence joins TRBV5-1 and TRBJ2-5, with D maybe TRBD2 (6 bases). The CDR3 contains 13 residues. Germline CDR1 and CDR2: SGHRS and YFSETQ. CDR3 region: CASSLGGEETQYF. CDR3 nucleotides: TGTGCCAGCAGTTTAGGAGGGGAAGAGACCCAGTACTTC.

This clonotype has a handful of counts. The rearrangement joins TRBV6-5 to TRBJ2-7, with 9 bases fitting TRBD1. The CDR3 has 16 amino acids. Trimming removed 6 bases from V and 5 bases from J; junction bases left unmatched: 14. Germline V CDR1 and CDR2: MNHEY, SVGAGI. CDR3 region: CASSRPTRTGDHEQYF. The CDR3 region has the DNA TGTGCCAGCAGCCGCCCGACCAGGACAGGGGACCACGAGCAGTACTTC.

Worth noting for this clonotype: At one of its ends the junction is not consistent with the germline gene, which may arise from a read error. The V and J genes are TRBV6-2 or TRBV6-3 and TRBJ1-4, with unresolved D. Germline V gene sequence: CDR1 MNHEY, CDR2 SVGEGT. This CDR3 spans 13 amino acids. The CDR3 DNA is TGTGCCGGCAGCCCGGAGCCGAATGAAAAACTGTTTTTT. Its protein product is CAGSPEPNEKLFF.